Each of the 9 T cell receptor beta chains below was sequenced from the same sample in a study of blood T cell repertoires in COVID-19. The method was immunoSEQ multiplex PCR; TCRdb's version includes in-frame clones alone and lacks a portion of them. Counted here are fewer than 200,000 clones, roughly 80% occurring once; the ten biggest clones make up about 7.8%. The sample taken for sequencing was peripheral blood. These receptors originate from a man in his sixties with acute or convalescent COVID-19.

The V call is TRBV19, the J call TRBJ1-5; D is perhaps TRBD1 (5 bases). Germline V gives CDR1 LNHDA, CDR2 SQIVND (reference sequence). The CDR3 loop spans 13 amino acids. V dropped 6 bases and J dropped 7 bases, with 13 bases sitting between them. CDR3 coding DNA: TGTGCCAGTAGCGCCCAGGACAAACAGCCCCAGCATTTT. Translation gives CASSAQDKQPQHF.

The CDR3: CASSFLAGGDTDTQYF. The CDR3 coding sequence is TGTGCCAGCAGCTTTCTAGCGGGGGGTGACACAGATACGCAGTATTTT. The chain recombines TRBV7-6 with TRBJ2-3; 11 bases align to TRBD2. Germline V gene sequence: CDR1 SGHVS, CDR2 FNYEAQ. After removal of 3 bases from V and 2 bases from J, the junction contained 4 bases not matched to a gene. This CDR3 has 16 residues.

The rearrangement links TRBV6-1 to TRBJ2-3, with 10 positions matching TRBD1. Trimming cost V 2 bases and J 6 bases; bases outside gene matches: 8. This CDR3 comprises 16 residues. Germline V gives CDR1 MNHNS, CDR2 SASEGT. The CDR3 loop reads CASSEPPGQGSDTQYF. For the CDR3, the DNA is TGTGCCAGCAGTGAACCGCCGGGACAGGGGTCGGATACGCAGTATTTT.

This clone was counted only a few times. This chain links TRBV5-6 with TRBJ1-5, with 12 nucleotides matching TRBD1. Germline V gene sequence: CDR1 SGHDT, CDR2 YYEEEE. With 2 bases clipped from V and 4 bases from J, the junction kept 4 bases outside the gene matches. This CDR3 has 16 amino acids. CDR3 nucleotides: TGTGCCAGCAGCTTCCGGGACAGGGGGCCAAATCAGCCCCAGCATTTT. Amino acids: CASSFRDRGPNQPQHF.

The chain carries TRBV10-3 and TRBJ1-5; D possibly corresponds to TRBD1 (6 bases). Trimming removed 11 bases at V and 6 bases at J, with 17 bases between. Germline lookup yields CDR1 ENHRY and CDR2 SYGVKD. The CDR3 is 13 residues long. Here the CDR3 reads CAVSQGRAQPQHF. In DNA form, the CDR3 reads TGTGCCGTCTCACAGGGAAGGGCTCAGCCCCAGCATTTT.

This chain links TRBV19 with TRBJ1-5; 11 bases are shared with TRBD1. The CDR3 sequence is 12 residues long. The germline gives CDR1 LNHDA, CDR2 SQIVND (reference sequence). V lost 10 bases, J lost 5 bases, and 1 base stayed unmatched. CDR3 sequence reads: CATDRGHQPQHF. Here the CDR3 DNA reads TGTGCCACGGACAGGGGGCATCAGCCCCAGCATTTT.

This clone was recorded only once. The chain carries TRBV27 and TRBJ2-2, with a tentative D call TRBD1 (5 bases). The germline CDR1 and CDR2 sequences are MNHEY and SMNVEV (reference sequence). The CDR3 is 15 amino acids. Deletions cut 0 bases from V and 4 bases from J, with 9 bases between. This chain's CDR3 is CASSLSRVGTGELFF. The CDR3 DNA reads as TGTGCCAGCAGTTTATCCAGGGTGGGCACCGGGGAGCTGTTTTTT.

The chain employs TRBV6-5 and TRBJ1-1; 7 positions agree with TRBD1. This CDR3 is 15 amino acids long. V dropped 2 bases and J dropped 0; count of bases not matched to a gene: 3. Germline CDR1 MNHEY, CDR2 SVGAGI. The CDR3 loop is CASSYGDSMNTEAFF. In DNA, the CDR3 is TGTGCCAGCAGTTACGGGGACAGTATGAACACTGAAGCTTTCTTT.

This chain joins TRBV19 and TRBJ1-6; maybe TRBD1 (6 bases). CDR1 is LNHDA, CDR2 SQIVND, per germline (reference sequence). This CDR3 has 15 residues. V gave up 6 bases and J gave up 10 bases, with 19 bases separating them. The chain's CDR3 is CASSRQDKYGSPLHF. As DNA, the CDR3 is TGTGCCAGTAGCCGACAGGATAAGTACGGGTCACCCCTCCACTTT.